These T cell receptor beta chains were read from a single sample in a study of graft-versus-host responses after intestinal transplantation. Here immunoSEQ multiplex PCR was the method, and the copy in TCRdb shows in-frame clones only, minus some. The sample includes roughly 100,000 clones, over 85% of them seen just once. Which antigens these TCRs recognize remains unknown. The sequences come from unstimulated CD8+ T cells sorted from spleen or lymph node cells, collected before intestinal transplant. The source of these receptors is a human donor who received an intestinal transplant. Each CDR3 is given with its conserved first and last residue. Fields, in order: CDR3 length, J gene, clone size, V gene, CDR3 protein. Only part of the rows carry a size: once, few, many, or a class if the clone is expanded.

>17|TRBJ2-5|once|TRBV4-2
CASSQGGGVGLQETQYF
>14|TRBJ2-1|once|TRBV2
CASIAAGGLDEQFF
>13|TRBJ1-1|-|TRBV11-1
CASSLGANTEAFF
>14|TRBJ2-1|-|TRBV19
CASSVQGPYNEQFF
>15|TRBJ1-2|-|TRBV10-2
CASSELGKRGWGYTF
>11|TRBJ2-1|-|TRBV10-1
CASSSGGEQFF
>12|TRBJ1-4|-|TRBV5-1
CASSLTGGKLFF
>14|TRBJ1-2|-|TRBV5-6
CASSLGGAAYGYTF
>12|TRBJ1-2|-|TRBV7-9
CASSLKGGGYTF
>13|TRBJ1-2|-|TRBV19
CASSIPRSNGYTF
>15|TRBJ2-1|-|TRBV7-9
CASSSFRQGAAEQFF
>15|TRBJ2-5|few|TRBV6-5
CASSYFRGQEETQYF
>13|TRBJ2-1|-|TRBV27
CASSSPRNNEQFF
>13|TRBJ1-2|-|TRBV30
CARLRVDTYGYTF
>13|TRBJ1-6|-|TRBV6-5
CASRDHSGSPLHF
>16|TRBJ2-1|-|TRBV9
CASSVGDSETYNEQFF
>15|TRBJ2-2|-|TRBV6-6
CASSYAGGNTGELFF
>15|TRBJ1-4|-|TRBV5-6
CASSRPGQENEKLFF
>13|TRBJ2-1|-|TRBV27
CASSLSRVNEQFF
>16|TRBJ2-1|-|TRBV9
CASSVDVGLPYNEQFF
>19|TRBJ1-1|-|TRBV5-5
CASSLGPRDRGQVNTEAFF
>18|TRBJ2-5|once|TRBV2
CASSADSDFHPVGETQYF
>18|TRBJ1-3|-|TRBV9
CASSVGGGTALVGNTIYF
>16|TRBJ1-5|once|TRBV23-1
CASSQSGTPSNQPQHF
>16|TRBJ1-5|-|TRBV7-8
CASSPRDRGGNQPQHF
>12|TRBJ2-3|-|TRBV6-1
CASEWGPDTQYF
>14|TRBJ2-7|-|TRBV11-2
CASSLGQGLDEQYF
>14|TRBJ1-1|-|TRBV4-1
CASRTQGQATEAFF
>14|TRBJ2-3|-|TRBV7-7
CASSLGGSGDTQYF
>13|TRBJ2-5|-|TRBV6-1
CASSLGSQETQYF
>13|TRBJ2-5|-|TRBV6-1
CASSDRGWETQYF
>15|TRBJ2-1|-|TRBV7-9
CASSLFGQGFNEQFF
>16|TRBJ2-7|once|TRBV5-6
CASSMNPDARSYEQYF
>15|TRBJ2-3|-|TRBV11-2
CASSRQIGSTDTQYF
>12|TRBJ1-1|-|TRBV7-9
CASSTGGTEAFF
>13|TRBJ1-5|-|TRBV27
CASRGRGNQPQHF
>14|TRBJ2-7|-|TRBV7-9
CASSFGQGGYEQYF
>13|TRBJ2-5|once|TRBV7-9
CASSPTGSETQYF
>10|TRBJ1-1|-|TRBV7-9
CASSSLEAFF
>15|TRBJ1-4|-|TRBV4-1
CASSQGQGINEKLFF
>16|TRBJ1-6|-|TRBV6-5
CASSYSPGGAYSPLHF
>14|TRBJ2-3|-|TRBV29-1
CSVEGGRSTDTQYF
>18|TRBJ2-3|-|TRBV11-2
CASSPVRVAGGQIDTQYF
>15|TRBJ1-1|-|TRBV15
CATSRDDRENTEAFF
>17|TRBJ2-2|once|TRBV5-6
CASSFGLGGLYTGELFF
>13|TRBJ2-1|-|TRBV7-6
CASSPRGREEQFF
>12|TRBJ2-1|-|TRBV7-9
CASSLAVSEQFF
>15|TRBJ2-7|-|TRBV5-4
CASSPGTAPADEQYF
>14|TRBJ1-3|-|TRBV7-2
CASSETGSGNTIYF
>17|TRBJ2-3|once|TRBV11-2
CASSLDHRGRGLDTQYF